A single sample is the source of the 15 T cell receptor beta chains below, sequenced in a study of OX40 agonist ivuxolimab in advanced cancers. Sequenced by immunoSEQ multiplex PCR; TCRdb stores in-frame clones only, minus some. The table shows some 77,000 clones, with 87% occurring only once. The specimen was CD4+ or CD8+ T cells sorted from blood, collected in a trial of the OX40 agonist ivuxolimab. The receptor set was obtained from an adult with an advanced solid tumor such as melanoma, head and neck, liver or kidney cancer.

The rearrangement uses TRBV7-3 and TRBJ2-5, with D perhaps matching TRBD1 (6 bases). CDR3 size: 13 residues. Germline CDR1 SGHTA, CDR2 FQGTGA. V was pared by 4 bases and J by 2 bases, with 8 bases between. Here the CDR3 DNA reads TGTGCCAGCAGCTCCGACAGGCAAGAGACCCAGTACTTC. This translates into CASSSDRQETQYF. The full variable domain, completed using reference TRBV7-3 and TRBJ2-5, is GAGVSQTPSNKVTEKGKYVELRCDPISGHTALYWYRQSLGQGPEFLIYFQGTGAADDSGLPNDRFFAVRPEGSVSTLKIQRTERGDSAVYLCASSSDRQETQYFGPGTRLLVL.

This clone was seen a few times. The chain has TRBV5-1 and TRBJ2-7, with D possibly matching TRBD2 (6 bases). The CDR3 length is 14 residues. Germline CDR1 reads SGHRS; CDR2 reads YFSETQ. With 9 bases removed from V and 3 bases from J, the gap between germline ends came to 19 bases. The chain's CDR3 is CATKQRAGSYEQYF. For the CDR3, the DNA is TGCGCCACCAAACAACGGGCGGGGAGCTACGAGCAGTACTTC.

A remark on this clone: An end of the junction does not agree with germline; a read error may underlie this. This chain joins TRBV2 and TRBJ1-2, with TRBD1 as a possible D gene (6 bases). The CDR3 loop spans 14 amino acids. Germline V gene sequence: CDR1 SNHLY, CDR2 FYNNEI. In DNA form, the CDR3 reads TGTGCCAGCAGTCCTGGGGGCACTACGGGATGGAACTCCTTC. Residues: CASSPGGTTGWNSF. The variable domain in full, with the rest retrieved from reference TRBV2 and TRBJ1-2, is EPEVTQTPSHQVTQMGQEVILRCVPISNHLYFYWYRQILGQKVEFLVSFYNNEISEKSEIFDDQFSVERPDGSNFTLKIRSTKLEDSAMYFCASSPGGTTGWNSFGSGTRLTVV.

V is TRBV27 and J is TRBJ1-1, with 8 bases aligning to TRBD1. This CDR3 region has 17 residues. Germline V gene data show CDR1 as MNHEY and CDR2 as SMNVEV (reference sequence). J gave up 0 bases and V 6 bases, and 12 bases lay outside the gene matches. In DNA form, the CDR3 reads TGTGCCAGCAGCCCAGGGGGCCCTATTAGAATGAACACTGAAGCTTTCTTT. Translating it yields CASSPGGPIRMNTEAFF.

V usage is TRBV5-4 and J usage is TRBJ2-1, with 12 bases aligning to TRBD2. From germline, CDR1 is SGHNT and CDR2 YYREEE (reference sequence). This CDR3 has 17 amino acids. With 3 bases clipped from V and 7 bases from J, the junction kept 11 bases outside the gene matches. In nucleotides, the CDR3 is TGTGCCAGCAGCTCCCGACTAGCGGGAGTGGTAGGGAATGAGCAGTTCTTC. It is translated as CASSSRLAGVVGNEQFF.

This clone was recorded once. The chain has TRBV5-5 and TRBJ2-5; 10 nucleotides align to TRBD2. Trimming removed 2 bases from V and 1 base from J; junction bases left unmatched: 2. The CDR3 consists of 15 residues. Germline lookup yields CDR1 SGHKS and CDR2 YYEKEE (reference sequence). CDR3 in amino acids: CASSFASGGQETQYF. As DNA, the CDR3 is TGTGCCAGCAGCTTTGCTAGCGGGGGCCAAGAGACCCAGTACTTC.

The chain carries TRBV9 and TRBJ2-3; D unclear. The length of the CDR3 is 12 residues. Trimming left V 4 bases short and J 2 bases short, with 5 bases between. Germline lookup yields CDR1 SGDLS and CDR2 YYNGEE. The CDR3 region has the DNA TGTGCCAGCAGCCTACACACAGATACGCAGTATTTT. Protein: CASSLHTDTQYF.

The chain joins TRBV5-1 to TRBJ1-4; 8 nucleotides match TRBD1. This CDR3 contains 14 residues. Per germline, CDR1 SGHRS and CDR2 YFSETQ. V was pared by 4 bases and J by 7 bases, with 6 bases of the junction left unmatched. CDR3 loop: CASSRTGWAEKLFF. CDR3 coding DNA: TGCGCCAGCAGCAGGACAGGGTGGGCTGAAAAACTGTTTTTT.

V usage is TRBV12-5 and J usage is TRBJ2-7; D not certain. Trimming left V 1 base short and J 3 bases short, with 7 bases between. This CDR3 comprises 13 residues. Germline CDR1 LGHNT, CDR2 FRNRAP. The CDR3 loop reads CASGLGQNYEQYF. CDR3 DNA sequence: TGTGCTAGTGGTTTGGGGCAGAACTACGAGCAGTACTTC.

The J gene is TRBJ2-7, the V gene TRBV19; no clear D. The CDR3 is 13 residues long. Trimming removed 7 bases at V and 2 bases at J, with 12 bases between. CDR1 is LNHDA and CDR2 is SQIVND in the germline V gene (reference sequence). CDR3 loop: CASMGSPTYEQYF. The CDR3 nucleotides read TGTGCCAGTATGGGTAGCCCGACCTACGAGCAGTACTTC.

V and J are TRBV5-6 and TRBJ1-1; D gene ambiguous. Germline V lookup: CDR1 SGHDT, CDR2 YYEEEE. This CDR3 contains 11 residues. The V end was cut by 3 bases, the J end by 11 bases, with 11 bases between. DNA of the CDR3: TGTGCCAGCAGCTATGAGGGTAGGGCTTTCTTT. This encodes CASSYEGRAFF.

The V and J genes are TRBV7-8 and TRBJ2-7; 9 nucleotides line up with TRBD2. The CDR3 consists of 16 residues. Germline trimming cut 2 bases from V and 1 base from J; bases unmatched to any gene: 6. Per germline, CDR1 SGHVS and CDR2 FQNEAQ. The CDR3 reads CASSLSSSGRSYEQYF. The CDR3 region has the DNA TGTGCCAGCAGCTTAAGTTCCAGCGGGAGGTCCTACGAGCAGTACTTC.

Details on this clone: Other DNA sequences in the sample encode the same CDR3. The chain is built from TRBV30 and TRBJ1-1; D is possibly TRBD1 (5 bases). Trimming stripped 2 bases from V and 0 bases from J, with 13 bases between. CDR1 is GTSNPN and CDR2 is SVGIG in the germline V gene (reference sequence). The CDR3 is 15 amino acids. The CDR3 loop reads CAWSPGGGLNTEAFF. The CDR3 coding sequence is TGTGCCTGGAGTCCCGGGGGGGGACTGAACACTGAAGCTTTCTTT.

This CDR3 is CASSPGTGLGEQYF. The CDR3 coding sequence is TGTGCCAGCAGCCCTGGGACAGGGTTGGGTGAGCAGTACTTC. The V call is TRBV11-2, the J call TRBJ2-7; 9 bases map to TRBD1. This CDR3 is built from 14 residues. V lost 5 bases and J lost 7; bases outside the gene matches: 9. Per the germline V gene, CDR1 is SGHAT and CDR2 is FQNNGV. The complete variable domain, with remaining parts taken from reference TRBV11-2 and TRBJ2-7, reads EAGVAQSPRYKIIEKRQSVAFWCNPISGHATLYWYQQILGQGPKLLIQFQNNGVVDDSQLPKDRFSAERLKGVDSTLKIQPAKLEDSAVYLCASSPGTGLGEQYFGPGTRLTVT.

Only one count was recorded for this clone. The rearrangement uses TRBV14 and TRBJ2-1; TRBD1 agrees at 10 bases. Trimming took 3 bases from V and 9 from J; bases not matched to a gene: 8. The germline V gene has CDR1 SGHDN and CDR2 FVKESK. The CDR3 contains 15 residues. CDR3 loop: CASSQAGTGVGEQFF. Written as DNA, the CDR3 is TGTGCCAGCAGCCAGGCCGGGACAGGGGTCGGTGAGCAGTTCTTC.